Described below is a single T cell receptor (beta chain) sequence and its context. This record comes from a study of T cells in Graves' hyperthyroidism and ophthalmopathy. The TCR beta CDR3 regions underwent amplification using RNA transcripts as the source. The HTBI primer set served for first-round RT-PCR of the TCR CDR3. TCRdb reprocessed the multiplex PCR reads via MiXCR and lists one record per CDR3 protein. The data hold about 280,000 distinct CDR3 sequences, with about 25% observed a single time. The CDR3 has 16 residues. V dropped 0 bases and J dropped 2; count of bases not matched to a gene: 4. The germline gives CDR1 SGHVS, CDR2 FQNEAQ.

The source material was blood. The TCR comes from a man aged 35 to 55 with Graves' hyperthyroidism that later progressed to Graves' ophthalmopathy. V gene TRBV7-8 combines with J gene TRBJ2-5; TRBD1 matches 9 bases. The CDR3: CASSLATGTGQETQYF. CDR3 nucleotides: TGTGCCAGCAGCTTAGCGACGGGGACAGGGCAAGAGACCCAGTACTTC.